The 10 T cell receptor beta chains reported below all come from one sample, sequenced in a study of shared clonotypes between healthy human individuals. Libraries were prepared by immunoSEQ multiplex PCR; TCRdb keeps only in-frame clonotypes and omits some of them. Here the sample spans about 1.1 million clones, 70% to 85% being singletons. The sequenced sample consisted of memory CD4+ T cells from PBMCs. The subset is: CD45RA-negative fraction. The receptors here all came from a man younger than 35 in good health. Some clones in this sample may be carry-over from other donors' samples.

This clone was seen a single time. The rearrangement joins TRBV30 to TRBJ1-1; D is uncertain. The CDR3 is 12 amino acids. Germline V gene lookup returns CDR1 GTSNPN and CDR2 SVGIG (reference sequence). Deletions cut 8 bases from V and 5 bases from J, with 15 bases between. Here the CDR3 DNA reads TGTGCCCAATCTGCGGGGTTAACTGAAGCTTTCTTT. It is translated as CAQSAGLTEAFF.

The rearrangement joins TRBV5-1 to TRBJ2-3; D perhaps matches TRBD2 (6 bases). Looked up from germline, CDR1 is SGHRS and CDR2 is YFSETQ. Trimming left V 0 bases short and J 8 bases short, with 10 bases between. This CDR3 comprises 13 residues. In DNA, the CDR3 is TGCGCCAGCAGCTTGGAGGTCGGGGGTACGCAGTATTTT. Protein product: CASSLEVGGTQYF.

This chain links TRBV19 with TRBJ1-5, with a possible D match to TRBD1 (5 bases). In germline, CDR1 is LNHDA, CDR2 SQIVND (reference sequence). The CDR3 contains 15 residues. Deletions cut 7 bases from V and 7 bases from J, with 20 bases between. The CDR3 loop reads CASTPARGRGQPQHF. The DNA for the CDR3 is TGTGCCAGTACCCCAGCGCGGGGCCGAGGACAGCCCCAGCATTTT.

The CDR3 region has the DNA TGCGCCAGCAGCTTGGGACAGGGGGAGGCGGGCGAGCAGTACTTC. This sequence encodes CASSLGQGEAGEQYF. The chain carries TRBV5-1 and TRBJ2-7, with 9 bases aligning to TRBD1. V lost 0 bases to trimming and J lost 6 bases; unmatched junction nucleotides: 7. The CDR3 loop spans 15 amino acids. The germline V gene has CDR1 SGHRS and CDR2 YFSETQ.

This chain uses TRBV4-2 with TRBJ1-5; D is undetermined. V gave up 4 bases and J gave up 4 bases, with 8 bases separating them. CDR3 length: 13 amino acids. Germline values: CDR1 LGHNA, CDR2 YNFKEQ. CDR3 bases: TGTGCCAGCAGCCTGCAGTATAATCAGCCCCAGCATTTT. Its protein is CASSLQYNQPQHF.

The chain recombines TRBV2 with TRBJ2-2; D is unclear. The CDR3 totals 15 residues. V was trimmed by 5 bases and J by 6 bases, leaving 16 bases between them. The germline CDR1 and CDR2 sequences are SNHLY and FYNNEI. The CDR3 nucleotides are TGTGCCAGCAGTAATCTCCTTATAGTCTCCGGGGAGCTGTTTTTT. Its protein is CASSNLLIVSGELFF.

The gene calls are TRBV27 and TRBJ1-2; tentatively, D is TRBD1 (6 bases). Germline assignment: CDR1 MNHEY and CDR2 SMNVEV (reference sequence). This CDR3 is 14 amino acids long. Trimming took 0 bases from V and 7 from J, leaving 12 bases between them. The DNA for the CDR3 is TGTGCCAGCAGTTTATCCAGGGGAGTTGGTGGCTACACCTTC. Protein: CASSLSRGVGGYTF.

This chain links TRBV6-1 with TRBJ2-1; the match to TRBD1 covers 8 bases. The V segment lost 8 bases and the J segment 2 bases; nucleotides outside the gene matches: 5. Germline-derived CDR1 and CDR2 are MNHNS and SASEGT. This CDR3 has 14 amino acids. CDR3 coding DNA: TGTGCCAGCCAGGACAGGGTAGCCTACAATGAGCAGTTCTTC. Encoded protein: CASQDRVAYNEQFF.

The rearrangement uses TRBV5-6 and TRBJ2-3; D possibly corresponds to TRBD2 (6 bases). There are 16 residues in the CDR3. The germline V and J ends were trimmed by 0 bases and 3 bases, with 14 bases remaining between them. The germline CDR1 and CDR2 sequences are SGHDT and YYEEEE. The CDR3 DNA reads TGTGCCAGCAGCTTGGAGGGACTTAAAGGGACAGATACGCAGTATTTT. Protein: CASSLEGLKGTDTQYF.

To note about this clone: Different DNA sequences within this sample yield the same CDR3. The rearrangement links TRBV7-9 to TRBJ2-5; D gene unclear. Deletions cut 2 bases from V and 2 bases from J, with 12 bases between. The germline gives CDR1 SEHNR, CDR2 FQNEAQ (reference sequence). There are 15 residues in the CDR3. CDR3 in amino acids: CASSLRQAPQETQYF. The CDR3 DNA follows: TGTGCCAGCAGCTTACGTCAGGCCCCTCAAGAGACCCAGTACTTC.